This TCR beta chain was profiled in a study of preoperative IRX-2 immunotherapy in early breast cancer. In germline, CDR1 is SGHNT, CDR2 YENEEA. The trim removed 7 bases at V and 4 bases at J, leaving 7 bases unmatched. CDR3 length: 14 amino acids. Treatment of the sample: preoperative locoregional IRX-2 cytokine immunotherapy. Patients received preoperative, locoregional IRX-2 cytokine immunotherapy in a phase Ib study. Profiling relied on immunoSEQ multiplex PCR, and the TCRdb table lists in-frame clones only, not all of them. This sample has around 29,000 clones, with 65% to 85% found just once. This clonotype originated in a human donor with breast cancer. The rearrangement joins TRBV11-3 to TRBJ2-7; 10 positions agree with TRBD1. Sample collection occurred from a patient treated with IRX-2 immunotherapy. The CDR3 DNA is TGTGCCAGCAACCTCGGGGACAGGGGATACGAGCAGTACTTC. Its translation is CASNLGDRGYEQYF.